This T cell receptor (beta chain) was profiled in a study of blood T cell repertoires in COVID-19. For the study at large: The cDNA or gDNA used as material had been derived from T cells, B-cell-depleted T cells, or PBMCs.

This clone came up once. Original processing notes: Scientists estimated how many nucleated cells there were by amplifying reference gene primers. The assay was immunoSEQ multiplex PCR, and TCRdb's table has in-frame clones only and misses some. V and J calls and clone size are copied from that table; D and trimming were computed from the DNA. This table holds 99,000 or so clones, more than 70% found once. The CDR3 length is 15 residues. Germline V CDR1 and CDR2: MNHEY, SMNVEV (reference sequence). V lost 2 bases and J 2 bases, leaving 12 bases between the germline ends. Sequencing was carried out using peripheral blood. This sequence originates from a woman aged 55-70 years in a cohort sampled during active or convalescent COVID-19. The chain has TRBV27 and TRBJ1-2; D may be TRBD1 (5 bases). The CDR3 here is CASSLQQGGNYGYTF. The CDR3 DNA sequence: TGTGCCAGCAGTTTACAGCAGGGAGGAAACTATGGCTACACCTTC.